These T cell receptor beta chains were read from a single sample in a study of blood T cell repertoires in COVID-19. The assay was immunoSEQ multiplex PCR, and TCRdb's table has in-frame clones only and misses some. The sample consists of a few hundred thousand clones, around nine tenths of them appearing once. Sequencing used peripheral blood. Receptor source: a woman aged 30 to 39 with COVID-19, enrolled during active disease. Each CDR3 is given without its conserved first and last residue.

J gene: TRBJ2-7
V gene: TRBV19
CDR3 protein: ASSTDPGLTYEQY

J gene: TRBJ2-3
V gene: TRBV30
CDR3 protein: AWSVIRGTDTQY

J gene: TRBJ2-1
V gene: TRBV19
CDR3 protein: ASSILPGNEQF

J gene: TRBJ1-4
V gene: TRBV28
CDR3 protein: ASSCRAKPDEKLF

J gene: TRBJ2-7
V gene: TRBV6-5
CDR3 protein: ASIKRLAVTYEQY

J gene: TRBJ2-7
V gene: TRBV18
CDR3 protein: ASSPPPAPYEQY

J gene: TRBJ2-5
V gene: TRBV9
CDR3 protein: ASSPGLAGGETQY

J gene: TRBJ1-4
V gene: TRBV5-1
CDR3 protein: ASTRGAGPNEKLF

J gene: TRBJ2-7
V gene: TRBV9
CDR3 protein: ASSPLTSGPYEQY

J gene: TRBJ1-6
V gene: TRBV5-6
CDR3 protein: ASSLAGQGVFPLH

J gene: TRBJ1-2
V gene: TRBV7-2
CDR3 protein: ASSPREGYGYT

J gene: TRBJ1-2
V gene: TRBV20-1
CDR3 protein: SASETGRMFYGYT

J gene: TRBJ2-7
V gene: TRBV15
CDR3 protein: ATSRDWRLSYEQY

J gene: TRBJ2-1
V gene: TRBV11-2
CDR3 protein: ASSTISGPYNEQF

J gene: TRBJ1-5
V gene: TRBV28
CDR3 protein: ASIPRGGGQPQH

J gene: TRBJ2-1
V gene: TRBV27
CDR3 protein: ASSSQNRGLPLAGGYNEQF

J gene: TRBJ2-1
V gene: TRBV9
CDR3 protein: ASSVSGTSGFNEQF

J gene: TRBJ1-5
V gene: TRBV28
CDR3 protein: ASSSQAQPQH

J gene: TRBJ1-3
V gene: TRBV9
CDR3 protein: ASSEDTWGQGPGNTIY

J gene: TRBJ2-1
V gene: TRBV2
CDR3 protein: ASRTSGPYNEQF

J gene: TRBJ2-5
V gene: TRBV25-1
CDR3 protein: ASISSAGGVETQY

J gene: TRBJ2-7
V gene: TRBV6-5
CDR3 protein: ASRTDSSYEQY

J gene: TRBJ1-1
V gene: TRBV28
CDR3 protein: ASSSERGAGTEAF

J gene: TRBJ1-3
V gene: TRBV6-5
CDR3 protein: ASSYGDFSGNTIY

J gene: TRBJ2-7
V gene: TRBV4-3
CDR3 protein: ASSRDRRYEQY

J gene: TRBJ2-3
V gene: TRBV7-8
CDR3 protein: ASSSDRGPDTQY

J gene: TRBJ1-5
V gene: TRBV6-5
CDR3 protein: ASRQPGTGNQPQH

J gene: TRBJ2-7
V gene: TRBV28
CDR3 protein: ASSSPGLAYEQY

J gene: TRBJ1-2
V gene: TRBV6-6
CDR3 protein: ASSYSTGQYGYT

J gene: TRBJ2-2
V gene: TRBV19
CDR3 protein: ASSFSVPGELF

J gene: TRBJ2-1
V gene: TRBV5-6
CDR3 protein: ASSLTVYNEQF

J gene: TRBJ1-1
V gene: TRBV5-1
CDR3 protein: ASSLGQDTEAF

J gene: TRBJ2-1
V gene: TRBV15
CDR3 protein: ATSRGIAGEYEQF

J gene: TRBJ1-1
V gene: TRBV10-3
CDR3 protein: AIRGQNTEAF

J gene: TRBJ2-6
V gene: TRBV15
CDR3 protein: ATSRALGGEGANVLT

J gene: TRBJ2-5
V gene: TRBV24-1
CDR3 protein: ATSDRETLGASGETQY

J gene: TRBJ2-3
V gene: TRBV24-1
CDR3 protein: ATSDLADFPSDTQY

J gene: TRBJ1-5
V gene: TRBV10-1
CDR3 protein: ASSASINQPQH

J gene: TRBJ2-3
V gene: TRBV20-1
CDR3 protein: SASKGTTSGRAGSTDTQY

J gene: TRBJ2-7
V gene: TRBV2
CDR3 protein: ASSRGLAGLGPYEQY

J gene: TRBJ2-4
V gene: TRBV6-2/TRBV6-3
CDR3 protein: ASSLPGQVQY

J gene: TRBJ2-5
V gene: TRBV2
CDR3 protein: ASSGQDQETQY

J gene: TRBJ1-2
V gene: TRBV4-1
CDR3 protein: ASSQAPGANYGYT

J gene: TRBJ1-1
V gene: TRBV15
CDR3 protein: ATSKMGAGSTEAF

J gene: TRBJ2-7
V gene: TRBV10-3
CDR3 protein: AITPVRREGSKEQY

J gene: TRBJ2-7
V gene: TRBV7-9
CDR3 protein: ASSLDTTIYEQY

J gene: TRBJ2-5
V gene: TRBV5-1
CDR3 protein: ASSLRSLRETQY

J gene: TRBJ2-5
V gene: TRBV13
CDR3 protein: ASSFTKRPLDYQETQY

J gene: TRBJ2-7
V gene: TRBV11-2
CDR3 protein: ASSPSGSALDEQY

J gene: TRBJ2-1
V gene: TRBV4-3
CDR3 protein: ASSLGPGSYNEQF

J gene: TRBJ2-3
V gene: TRBV6-5
CDR3 protein: ATSRRYTDTQY

J gene: TRBJ1-6
V gene: TRBV28
CDR3 protein: ASSLGDRDNSPLH

J gene: TRBJ2-5
V gene: TRBV4-1
CDR3 protein: ASSQAETSGPRETQY

J gene: TRBJ2-1
V gene: TRBV3-1/TRBV3-2
CDR3 protein: ASSTRTSGGEQF

J gene: TRBJ1-3
V gene: TRBV25-1
CDR3 protein: ASSDQRGPGNTIY